Below are 27 T cell receptor beta chains sequenced from a single sample in a study of OX40 agonist ivuxolimab in advanced cancers. Profiling relied on immunoSEQ multiplex PCR, and the TCRdb table lists in-frame clones only, not all of them. The table lists 89,000 or so clones, roughly 88% of them singletons, with 0.75% to 0.95% in the top ten. The material was CD4+ or CD8+ T cells sorted from blood, obtained in a trial of the OX40 agonist ivuxolimab. Receptors were obtained from an adult with an advanced solid tumor such as melanoma, head and neck, liver or kidney cancer.

A single count supports this clone. The chain uses TRBV6-6 and TRBJ2-1; D gene ambiguous. The germline CDR1 and CDR2 sequences are MNHNY and SVGAGI (reference sequence). The CDR3 consists of 13 residues. V lost 1 base to trimming and J lost 5 bases, with 6 bases between them. The CDR3 reads CASSYLRHNEQFF. Here the CDR3 DNA reads TGTGCCAGCAGTTACTTGCGCCACAATGAGCAGTTCTTC.

The V call is TRBV27, the J call TRBJ2-7; 7 bases align to TRBD2. CDR1 is MNHEY, CDR2 SMNVEV, per germline (reference sequence). V lost 6 bases, J lost 2 bases, and 10 bases stayed unmatched. This CDR3 is 15 amino acids long. The CDR3 spells CASRLGAGDAYEQYF. CDR3 bases: TGTGCCAGCAGGTTAGGGGCGGGAGATGCCTACGAGCAGTACTTC.

The chain has TRBV19 and TRBJ1-5; TRBD1 is a possible D gene (5 bases). Germline assignment: CDR1 LNHDA and CDR2 SQIVND (reference sequence). Trimming stripped 9 bases from V and 0 bases from J, with 15 bases between. This CDR3 region has 15 residues. The CDR3 nucleotides read TGTGCCAGACAGACAGAAACCTATAGCAATCAGCCCCAGCATTTT. This sequence encodes CARQTETYSNQPQHF.

The chain uses TRBV4-2 and TRBJ2-1, with 7 bases lining up with TRBD2. The ends lost 8 bases at V and 7 bases at J; junction bases unmatched: 11. Germline CDR1 and CDR2: LGHNA and YNFKEQ. The CDR3 consists of 14 residues. The chain's CDR3 is CASEWGGRKNEQFF. CDR3 in DNA: TGTGCCAGCGAATGGGGCGGGAGAAAGAATGAGCAGTTCTTC.

The chain recombines TRBV7-9 with TRBJ2-7; 10 bases agree with TRBD2. Germline CDR1 is SEHNR and CDR2 is FQNEAQ (reference sequence). The CDR3 has 17 residues. J lost 1 base, V lost 5 bases, and 11 bases had no gene match. The CDR3 protein is CASSPLRGSGRSYEQYF. The CDR3 nucleotides are TGTGCCAGCAGCCCCCTCAGAGGTAGCGGGAGGTCCTACGAGCAGTACTTC.

The chain couples TRBV19 to TRBJ1-2, with D maybe TRBD1 (6 bases). Germline V CDR1 and CDR2: LNHDA, SQIVND (reference sequence). The length of the CDR3 is 14 residues. V lost 8 bases to trimming and J lost 0 bases, with 13 bases between them. The DNA of the CDR3 is TGTGCCAGTTCCCGGGACACCGCTAACTATGGCTACACCTTC. Translating it yields CASSRDTANYGYTF.

This rearrangement joins TRBV5-1 to TRBJ2-2; TRBD2 matches 11 bases. This CDR3 has 16 residues. Germline V gene lookup returns CDR1 SGHRS and CDR2 YFSETQ. Losses at the gene ends were 4 bases for V and 5 bases for J; bases not matched to a gene: 7. Written as DNA, the CDR3 is TGCGCCAGCAGCAAACTAGCGGGAGCTGGGACCGGGGAGCTGTTTTTT. This codes for CASSKLAGAGTGELFF.

The chain uses TRBV7-3 and TRBJ2-1; tentatively, D is TRBD1 (6 bases). V was cut by 2 bases and J by 7 bases, with 15 bases left in between. Germline lookup yields CDR1 SGHTA and CDR2 FQGTGA. This CDR3 is built from 15 residues. CDR3 sequence: CASSLPGTFGNEQFF. CDR3 DNA: TGTGCCAGCAGCTTACCCGGGACATTCGGGAATGAGCAGTTCTTC.

The CDR3 loop reads CASSPGGTGYTHEQFF. For the CDR3, the DNA is TGTGCCAGCAGCCCGGGAGGGACAGGGTATACCCATGAGCAGTTCTTC. The chain recombines TRBV5-4 with TRBJ2-1; D might be TRBD1 (9 bases). The V end was cut by 4 bases, the J end by 8 bases, with 22 bases between. The CDR3 has 16 amino acids. The germline gives CDR1 SGHNT, CDR2 YYREEE (reference sequence).

A single count supports this clone. The V and J genes are TRBV11-2 and TRBJ2-7; D assignment may be TRBD1 or TRBD2 (6 bases each). Trimming removed 6 bases at V and 1 base at J, with 25 bases between. The CDR3 has 18 amino acids. Germline V gives CDR1 SGHAT, CDR2 FQNNGV. For the CDR3, the DNA is TGTGCCAGCAGACGGGGGCGGGCTAGCGACACCTCTTCCTACGAGCAGTACTTC. Encoded protein: CASRRGRASDTSSYEQYF.

This chain connects TRBV9 to TRBJ2-7; 9 nucleotides align to TRBD1. The CDR3 extends over 14 amino acids. Germline CDR1 is SGDLS and CDR2 is YYNGEE. The trim removed 4 bases at V and 4 bases at J, leaving 6 bases unmatched. In nucleotides, the CDR3 is TGTGCCAGCAGCTTCGGACAGGGGTCTTACGAGCAGTACTTC. Protein product: CASSFGQGSYEQYF.

This clone appeared a few times. This chain joins TRBV28 and TRBJ1-4; D is possibly TRBD1 (6 bases). CDR1 is MDHEN, CDR2 SYDVKM, per germline. V shed 5 bases and J shed 5 bases, with 15 bases lying between them. The length of the CDR3 is 15 residues. This chain's CDR3 is CASSRGGTYNEKLFF. The CDR3 bases are TGTGCCAGCAGTAGAGGGGGGACCTACAATGAAAAACTGTTTTTT.

This clone was found a few times. The chain uses TRBV5-1 and TRBJ1-2; tentatively, D is TRBD1 (6 bases). The germline gives CDR1 SGHRS, CDR2 YFSETQ. V was pared by 2 bases and J by 7 bases, with 9 bases between. The CDR3 length is 12 residues. The CDR3 spells CASSFAGAGYTF. CDR3 in DNA: TGCGCCAGCAGCTTTGCAGGGGCTGGCTACACCTTC.

The CDR3 nucleotides are TGTGCCATCACCCCCGGAGAACCTGGGGCCAACGTCCTGACTTTC. It specifies CAITPGEPGANVLTF. J is TRBJ2-6 and V is TRBV10-3; D gene uncertain. Looked up from germline, CDR1 is ENHRY and CDR2 is SYGVKD. This CDR3 region has 15 residues. Between the trimmed V and J ends, which lost 7 bases and 2 bases, there was a span of 12 bases.

This chain joins TRBV18 and TRBJ2-5, with D uncertain. The CDR3 covers 14 residues. With 1 base removed from V and 7 bases from J, the gap between germline ends came to 13 bases. Germline V lookup: CDR1 KGHSH, CDR2 LQKENI. CDR3 sequence (DNA): TGTGCCAGCTCACCACTCGACGAGGTCGGGACCCAGTACTTC. It yields the protein CASSPLDEVGTQYF.

CDR3 residues: CASSQRMNTGELFF. The CDR3 DNA is TGTGCCAGCAGCCAGAGAATGAACACCGGGGAGCTGTTTTTT. This sequence joins TRBV7-9 and TRBJ2-2; D unresolved. V dropped 5 bases and J dropped 1 base, with 8 bases sitting between them. Looked up from germline, CDR1 is SEHNR and CDR2 is FQNEAQ (reference sequence). The CDR3 consists of 14 residues.

This clone was observed a single time. The chain uses TRBV6-4 and TRBJ2-2; D remains unclear. V shed 5 bases and J shed 0 bases, with 10 bases lying between them. CDR1 and CDR2 from the germline V gene are MRHNA and SNTAGT. There are 15 residues in the CDR3. The CDR3 is CASSLETANTGELFF. The CDR3 DNA sequence: TGTGCCAGCAGTCTAGAGACGGCGAACACCGGGGAGCTGTTTTTT.

The chain's CDR3 is CAWSRPMGRYTEAFF. The CDR3 DNA sequence: TGTGCCTGGAGCCGGCCCATGGGGAGGTACACTGAAGCTTTCTTT. The chain is built from TRBV30 and TRBJ1-1; D gene ambiguous. The germline V and J ends were trimmed by 3 bases and 3 bases, with 17 bases remaining between them. The CDR3 sequence is 15 residues long. Germline loops: CDR1 GTSNPN, CDR2 SVGIG (reference sequence).

The CDR3: CASSLQDTSVPYEQYF. CDR3 in DNA: TGTGCCAGCAGCCTCCAAGATACTAGCGTCCCCTACGAGCAGTACTTC. The chain has TRBV4-2 and TRBJ2-7; 7 bases match TRBD2. The CDR3 length is 16 residues. V shed 4 bases, J shed 2 bases, and the junction held 11 bases outside the gene matches. CDR1 is LGHNA and CDR2 is YNFKEQ in the germline V gene.

The chain uses TRBV18 and TRBJ1-1; no reliable D call. Germline V gene data show CDR1 as KGHSH and CDR2 as LQKENI. CDR3 length: 14 amino acids. V lost 0 bases to trimming and J lost 6 bases, with 11 bases between them. The CDR3 region is CASSPPNPGAEAFF. The CDR3 DNA sequence: TGTGCCAGCTCACCACCGAATCCCGGGGCTGAAGCTTTCTTT.

V gene TRBV5-1 combines with J gene TRBJ2-3; the match to TRBD2 covers 7 bases. Germline assignment: CDR1 SGHRS and CDR2 YFSETQ. The V gene end was trimmed by 0 bases and the J gene end by 5 bases; junction bases not matched to a gene: 9. The CDR3 is 16 residues long. This chain's CDR3 is CASSLERAGEIDTQYF. The DNA of the CDR3 is TGCGCCAGCAGCTTGGAGCGCGCGGGAGAGATAGATACGCAGTATTTT.

The rearrangement uses TRBV30 and TRBJ2-5, with TRBD2 matching 15 bases. The CDR3 spans 15 residues. Germline lookup yields CDR1 GTSNPN and CDR2 SVGIG (reference sequence). V lost 4 bases and J lost 10; bases outside the gene matches: 10. DNA of the CDR3: TGTGCCTGGAATATGGGGACTAGCGGGAGGTGGGACCAGTACTTC. Its protein product is CAWNMGTSGRWDQYF. Supplemented by reference TRBV30 and TRBJ2-5, the full variable domain reads SQTIHQWPATLVQPVGSPLSLECTVEGTSNPNLYWYRQAAGRGLQLLFYSVGIGQISSEVPQNLSASRPQDRQFILSSKKLLLSDSGFYLCAWNMGTSGRWDQYFGPGTRLLVL.

V and J are TRBV28 and TRBJ2-7, with 10 bases lining up with TRBD1. This CDR3 has 18 residues. CDR1 MDHEN and CDR2 SYDVKM come from the germline V gene. V lost 7 bases to trimming and J lost 7 bases; unmatched junction nucleotides: 22. The CDR3 protein is CASTQPLGTGDGGWEQYF. For the CDR3, the DNA is TGTGCCAGCACCCAACCCCTGGGGACAGGGGATGGCGGGTGGGAGCAGTACTTC.

This sequence joins TRBV18 and TRBJ2-4; D assignment may be TRBD1 or TRBD2 (5 bases each). Trimming took off 6 bases at V and 7 bases at J, with 19 bases between the two ends. Germline assignment: CDR1 KGHSH and CDR2 LQKENI. This CDR3 has 15 amino acids. CDR3 residues: CASSYNVGEGNIQYF. The CDR3 nucleotides are TGTGCCAGCTCCTACAACGTGGGGGAAGGGAACATTCAGTACTTC. The whole variable domain, remainder taken from reference TRBV18 and TRBJ2-4, is NAGVMQNPRHLVRRRGQEARLRCSPMKGHSHVYWYRQLPEEGLKFMVYLQKENIIDESGMPKERFSAEFPKEGPSILRIQQVVRGDSAAYFCASSYNVGEGNIQYFGAGTRLSVL.

The chain carries TRBV9 and TRBJ2-7, with TRBD2 as a possible D gene (7 bases). Trimming removed 3 bases at V and 1 base at J, with 20 bases between. Germline V gives CDR1 SGDLS, CDR2 YYNGEE. The CDR3 sequence is 17 residues long. Here the CDR3 reads CASSAERGAAGSYEQYF. As DNA, the CDR3 is TGTGCCAGCAGCGCGGAGAGGGGGGCAGCGGGATCCTACGAGCAGTACTTC. Variable domain in full (rest from reference TRBV9 and TRBJ2-7): DSGVTQTPKHLITATGQRVTLRCSPRSGDLSVYWYQQSLDQGLQFLIQYYNGEERAKGNILERFSAQQFPDLHSELNLSSLELGDSALYFCASSAERGAAGSYEQYFGPGTRLTVT.

The V call is TRBV6-5, the J call TRBJ1-2; maybe TRBD1 (6 bases). Germline V gene data show CDR1 as MNHEY and CDR2 as SVGAGI. This CDR3 region has 14 residues. The V end lost 6 bases, the J end lost 4 bases, and 15 bases lay between the germline ends. The CDR3 sequence is CASRSAGQPYGYTF. Here the CDR3 DNA reads TGTGCCAGCAGAAGCGCCGGACAGCCCTATGGCTACACCTTC.

The chain recombines TRBV6-5 with TRBJ2-5; D unclear. The V gene lost 0 bases and the J gene lost 5 bases, with 13 bases spanning the gap. The CDR3 runs 15 residues. Germline CDR1 MNHEY, CDR2 SVGAGI. The CDR3 spells CASSYSNGNSETQYF. CDR3 DNA sequence: TGTGCCAGCAGTTACTCGAATGGGAACTCGGAGACCCAGTACTTC.